Sequencing of this T cell receptor (beta chain) was carried out in a study of blood T cell repertoires in COVID-19. The wider study: Sites in the United States, Italy and Spain provided acute and convalescent COVID-19 samples.

Assay used: immunoSEQ multiplex PCR; TCRdb lists only in-frame clones, some missing. Of 330,000 or so clones listed, about 90% are singletons. Germline CDR1 and CDR2: SNHLY and FYNNEI. V lost 6 bases to trimming and J lost 4 bases; unmatched junction nucleotides: 3. The CDR3 has 15 amino acids. All enrollees were roughly 18 to 89 years old and from roughly 22 US areas. Cohort placement rested on clinical history that participants reported themselves. The sample consisted of PBMCs or T cells enriched from blood (not recorded which). The receptor was isolated from a woman aged 25 to 45 who had recovered from COVID-19. The chain joins TRBV2 to TRBJ1-6, with 10 bases aligning to TRBD1. The DNA for the CDR3 is TGTGCCAGCAGACGGGACAGGGGATATAATTCACCCCTCCACTTT. Its protein is CASRRDRGYNSPLHF.